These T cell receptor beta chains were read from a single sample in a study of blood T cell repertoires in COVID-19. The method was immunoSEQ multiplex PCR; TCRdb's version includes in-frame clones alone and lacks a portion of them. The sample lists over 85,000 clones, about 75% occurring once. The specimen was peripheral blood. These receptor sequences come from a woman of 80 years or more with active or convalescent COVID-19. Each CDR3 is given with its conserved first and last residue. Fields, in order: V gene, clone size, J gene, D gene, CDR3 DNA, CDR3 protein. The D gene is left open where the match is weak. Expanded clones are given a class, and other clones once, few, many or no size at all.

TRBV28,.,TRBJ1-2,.,TGTGCCAGCAGTAGGCAGGGAATAGAAAACTATGGCTACACCTTC,CASSRQGIENYGYTF
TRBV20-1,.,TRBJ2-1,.,TGCAGTGCTACGCCTCTAGATGAGCAGTTCTTC,CSATPLDEQFF
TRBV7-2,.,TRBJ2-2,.,TGTGCCAGCAGCTTTAGACGGGAGACGAACACCGGGGAGCTGTTTTTT,CASSFRRETNTGELFF
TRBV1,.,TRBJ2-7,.,TGCACCAGCAGCCAAGATTTCGGGACTAGCAGTACAAGGGACCACGAGCAGTACTTC,CTSSQDFGTSSTRDHEQYF
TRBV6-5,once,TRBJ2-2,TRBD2,TGTGCCAGCAGTTTAGCGGGAGTAGACACCGGGGAGCTGTTTTTT,CASSLAGVDTGELFF
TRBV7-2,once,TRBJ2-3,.,TGTGCCAGCAGCCCGGGACTTTCCACAGATACGCAGTATTTT,CASSPGLSTDTQYF
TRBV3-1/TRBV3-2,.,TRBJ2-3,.,TGTGCCAGCAGCGTAACACAGAGTACGCAGTATTTT,CASSVTQSTQYF
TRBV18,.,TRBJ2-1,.,TGTGCCAGCTCAAGGGATCTTAACGCGGGGAATGAGCAGTTCTTC,CASSRDLNAGNEQFF
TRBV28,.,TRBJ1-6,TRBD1,TGTGCCAGCAGGGTAGGGGGCGATTTTCTAGGTTCACCCCTCCACTTT,CASRVGGDFLGSPLHF
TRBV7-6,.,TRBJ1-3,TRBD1,TGTGCCAGCAGCGTCCGGACAGGGTATGGAAACACCATATATTTT,CASSVRTGYGNTIYF
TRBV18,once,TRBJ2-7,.,TGTGCCAGCTCACCACCGGGAGTCCGCTACGAGCAGTACTTC,CASSPPGVRYEQYF
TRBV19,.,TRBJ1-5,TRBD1,TGTGCCAGTAGTATCAGGGGGCTTGGGCAGCCCCAGCATTTT,CASSIRGLGQPQHF
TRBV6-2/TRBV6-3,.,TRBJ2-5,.,TGTGCCAGCAGTTATAACCGGGAACAAGAGACCCAGTACTTC,CASSYNREQETQYF
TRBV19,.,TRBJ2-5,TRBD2,TGTGCCAGTAGTATAGAGGACAGCGGGAGCCCCCAGTACTTC,CASSIEDSGSPQYF
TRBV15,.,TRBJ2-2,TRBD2,TGTGCCACCAGCAGAGAAGGCGGGAGATCCACCGGGGAGCTGTTTTTT,CATSREGGRSTGELFF
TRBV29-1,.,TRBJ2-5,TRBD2,TGCAGCGTTGTAAGCCTAGCGGGAGGGCCAGAGACCCAGTACTTC,CSVVSLAGGPETQYF
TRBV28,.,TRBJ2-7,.,TGTGCCAGCAGCCAGACAGTCTACGAGCAGTACTTC,CASSQTVYEQYF
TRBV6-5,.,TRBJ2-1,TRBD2,TGTGCCAGCAGCTTCGGACTAGGTCGACGCAATGAGCAGTTCTTC,CASSFGLGRRNEQFF
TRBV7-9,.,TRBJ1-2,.,TGTGCCAGCAGCTTTATTGAGGGAGACGGCTATGGCTACACCTTC,CASSFIEGDGYGYTF
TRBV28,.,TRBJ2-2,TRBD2,TGTGCCAGCCGACTAGCGGGAGGTTCCTCGGTCACCGGGGAGCTGTTTTTT,CASRLAGGSSVTGELFF
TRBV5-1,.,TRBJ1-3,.,TGCGCCAGCAAGTCCGAGGGGGCTGGAAACACCATATATTTT,CASKSEGAGNTIYF
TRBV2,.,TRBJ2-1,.,TGTGCCAGCAGTTCTACTGTTAGCGTTGTGGAGCAGTTCTTC,CASSSTVSVVEQFF
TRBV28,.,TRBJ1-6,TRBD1,TGTGCCAGCTCCGGGTGGGAGCTGACAGGGGCCTCCTATAATTCACCCCTCCACTTT,CASSGWELTGASYNSPLHF
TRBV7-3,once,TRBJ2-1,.,TGTGCCAGCAGCCCCGGGGAGAGCTCCTACAATGAGCAGTTCTTC,CASSPGESSYNEQFF
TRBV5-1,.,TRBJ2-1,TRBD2,TGCGCCAGCAGCCCCACTAGCGGGAGCGGTGGTGAGCAGTTCTTC,CASSPTSGSGGEQFF
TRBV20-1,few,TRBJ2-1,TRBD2,TGCAGTGCTAGTACTTCATCTAGCGGGAGTAATGAGCAGTTCTTC,CSASTSSSGSNEQFF
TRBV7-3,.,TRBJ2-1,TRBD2,TGTGCCAGCAGCTTAAAGGGTAGCGGGAGGGCCTCCTACAATGAGCAGTTCTTC,CASSLKGSGRASYNEQFF
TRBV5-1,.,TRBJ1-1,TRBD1,TGCGCCAGCAGCACGAAGACAGGGGTGAACACTGAAGCTTTCTTT,CASSTKTGVNTEAFF
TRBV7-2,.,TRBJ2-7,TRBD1,TGTGCCAGCAGCTTCGGGACAGAAGGAGGCGAGCAGTACTTC,CASSFGTEGGEQYF
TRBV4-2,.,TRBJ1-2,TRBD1,TGTGCCAGCAGCCCAAGGACAGGGGCTAACTATGGCTACACCTTC,CASSPRTGANYGYTF
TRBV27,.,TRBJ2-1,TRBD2,TGTGCCTCCAACCCCGGGACTAGAATAGCGGGTGAGCAGTTCTTC,CASNPGTRIAGEQFF
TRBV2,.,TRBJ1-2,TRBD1,TGTGCCAGCAGTCAAACTAGGACAGGGTTTGATGGCTACACCTTC,CASSQTRTGFDGYTF
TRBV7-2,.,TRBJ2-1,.,TGTGCCAGCAGCCGGGGGGGAGGGGGCGATGAGCAGTTCTTC,CASSRGGGGDEQFF
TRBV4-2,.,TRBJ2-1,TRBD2,TGTGCCAGCAGCCAAATAGTAGCTAGCGGGAACAATGAGCAGTTCTTC,CASSQIVASGNNEQFF
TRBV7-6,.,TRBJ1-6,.,TGTGCCAGCAGCTTAGCATTTTCAGGGGATTCACCCCTCCACTTT,CASSLAFSGDSPLHF
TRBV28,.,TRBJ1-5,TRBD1,TGTGCCACCAGGGTGCCGGGACAGGGAGGACAGCCCCAGCATTTT,CATRVPGQGGQPQHF
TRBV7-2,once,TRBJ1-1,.,TGTGCCAGCAGCTTCGCGCCGGGGGATCTGGGAGCTTTCTTT,CASSFAPGDLGAFF
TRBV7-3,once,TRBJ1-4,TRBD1,TGTGCCAGCAGCTTAAGAGGACCGGGACAGGGGGATGAAAAACTGTTTTTT,CASSLRGPGQGDEKLFF
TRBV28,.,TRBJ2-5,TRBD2,TGTGCCAGCAGAGCCAGACTAGCGGGAGGCTTACGGGAGACCCAGTACTTC,CASRARLAGGLRETQYF
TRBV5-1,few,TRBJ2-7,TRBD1,TGCGCCAGCAGCTTATCTGCAGGGGGCATCTACGAGCAGTACTTC,CASSLSAGGIYEQYF
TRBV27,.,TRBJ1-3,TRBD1,TGTGCCAGCAGTTTATCTGGGACAGCGGAAACCTCTGGAAACACCATATATTTT,CASSLSGTAETSGNTIYF
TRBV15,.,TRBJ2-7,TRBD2,TGTGCCACCAGCAGAGATAGCCCTCTAGCGGGACACTACGAGCAGTACTTC,CATSRDSPLAGHYEQYF
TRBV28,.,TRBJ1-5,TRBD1,TGTGCCAGCAGTCCCCCGGGTTTGCCGAGATACGGGACAGGGGACAATCAGCCCCAGCATTTT,CASSPPGLPRYGTGDNQPQHF
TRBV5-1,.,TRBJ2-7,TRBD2,TGCGCCAGCAGCTTGAATAGCGGGAAAGCTTACGAGCAGTACTTC,CASSLNSGKAYEQYF
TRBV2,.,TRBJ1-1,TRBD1,TGTGCCAGTACCGGGACAGGGAGTACTGAAGCTTTCTTT,CASTGTGSTEAFF
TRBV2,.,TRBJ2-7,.,TGTGCCAGCAGAAACACGGGACTTAGCTCCTACGAGCAGTACTTC,CASRNTGLSSYEQYF
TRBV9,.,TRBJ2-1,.,TGTGCCAGCAGCCCCACCCAGCGGATATACAATGAGCAGTTCTTC,CASSPTQRIYNEQFF
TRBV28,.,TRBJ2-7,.,TGTGCCAGCAGTTTCAGGGGTTCCTACGAGCAGTACTTC,CASSFRGSYEQYF
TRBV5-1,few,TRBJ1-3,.,TGCGCCAGCAGCTTGCTCGGGTCCTCTGGAAACACCATATATTTT,CASSLLGSSGNTIYF
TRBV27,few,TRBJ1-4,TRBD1,TGTGCCAGCAGGCTAGCCGGGACAGCTGAAAAACTGTTTTTT,CASRLAGTAEKLFF
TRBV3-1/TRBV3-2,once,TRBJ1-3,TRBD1,TGTGCCAGCAGTCCGGACAGGGTAGGAAACACCATATATTTT,CASSPDRVGNTIYF
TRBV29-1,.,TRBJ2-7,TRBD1,TGCAGCGTAAGCCGGGACAGGGCCTACGAGCAGTACTTC,CSVSRDRAYEQYF
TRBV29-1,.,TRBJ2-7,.,TGCAGCGCGACAAGGAGCTCCTACGAGCAGTACTTC,CSATRSSYEQYF
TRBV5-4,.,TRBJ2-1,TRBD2,TGTGCCAGCAGCTTTTCCAGCGGGAGGCCGAGGTGGTACAATGAGCAGTTCTTC,CASSFSSGRPRWYNEQFF
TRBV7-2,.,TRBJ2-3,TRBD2,TGTGCCAGCAGCTCCGTAAGCTCGGGACTACGTAGCACAGATACGCAGTATTTT,CASSSVSSGLRSTDTQYF
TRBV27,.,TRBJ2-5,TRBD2,TGTGCCAGCAGTTTTGGGACTAGCGGAGAGACCCAGTACTTC,CASSFGTSGETQYF
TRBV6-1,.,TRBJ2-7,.,TGTGCCAGCAGTGAATACCCGGGGAGCTACGAGCAGTACTTC,CASSEYPGSYEQYF
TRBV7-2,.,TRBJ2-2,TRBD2,TGTGCCAGCAGCAGCAGACTAGCGGGAGGGTACGGGGAGCTGTTTTTT,CASSSRLAGGYGELFF
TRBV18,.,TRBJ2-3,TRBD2,TGTGCCAGCTCGCCAGCGGGAGGCTGGTCAGATACGCAGTATTTT,CASSPAGGWSDTQYF